This TCR beta chain was retrieved from a study of T cell clusters in autoimmune cytopenias. The germline CDR1 and CDR2 sequences are SGHVS and FNYEAQ. CDR3 size: 12 residues. One tube held mixed TRB-A and TRB-B primer pools for touch-down PCR. TCRdb re-analyzed the multiplex PCR reads; it lists each CDR3 protein once, without DNA. The sample holds under 8,500 distinct CDR3 sequences. Roughly 40,000 genome equivalents of blood DNA were amplified for TRB. Another study also made use of these data, one on T cell repertoires in aging, cancer and after chemotherapy. This second report adds: Healthy donors lost TCR diversity with age mainly through richness, cancer patients through richness and evenness.

V is TRBV7-6 and J is TRBJ2-3. This TCR derives from a human donor in good health. The material sequenced was peripheral blood. CDR3 sequence reads: CASSYAADTQYF.